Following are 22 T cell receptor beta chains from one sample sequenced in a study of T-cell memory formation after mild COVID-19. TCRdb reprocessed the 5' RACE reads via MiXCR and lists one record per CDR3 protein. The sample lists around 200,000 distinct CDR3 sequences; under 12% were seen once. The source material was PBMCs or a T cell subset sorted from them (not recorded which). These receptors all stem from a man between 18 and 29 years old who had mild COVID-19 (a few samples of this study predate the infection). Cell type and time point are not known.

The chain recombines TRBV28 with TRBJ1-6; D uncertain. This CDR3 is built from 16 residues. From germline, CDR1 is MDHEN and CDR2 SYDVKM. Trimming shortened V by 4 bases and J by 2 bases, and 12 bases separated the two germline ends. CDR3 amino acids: CASSSPTYPYNSPLHF. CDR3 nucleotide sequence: TGTGCCAGCAGTTCCCCGACATACCCCTATAATTCACCCCTCCACTTT.

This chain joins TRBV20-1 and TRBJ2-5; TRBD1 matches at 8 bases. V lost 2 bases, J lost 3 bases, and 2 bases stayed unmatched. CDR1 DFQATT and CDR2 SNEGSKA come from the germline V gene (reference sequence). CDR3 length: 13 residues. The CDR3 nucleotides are TGCAGTGCTAGACAGGACAGGGAAGAGACCCAGTACTTC. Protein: CSARQDREETQYF.

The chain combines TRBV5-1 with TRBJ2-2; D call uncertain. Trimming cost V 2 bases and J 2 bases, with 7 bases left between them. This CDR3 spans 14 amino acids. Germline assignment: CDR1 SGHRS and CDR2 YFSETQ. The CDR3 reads CASSLSVNTGELFF. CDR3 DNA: TGCGCCAGCAGCTTATCAGTAAACACCGGGGAGCTGTTTTTT.

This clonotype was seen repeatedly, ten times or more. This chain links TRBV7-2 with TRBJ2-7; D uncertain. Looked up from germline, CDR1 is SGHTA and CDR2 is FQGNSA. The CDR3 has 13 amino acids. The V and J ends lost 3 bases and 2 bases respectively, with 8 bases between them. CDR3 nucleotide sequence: TGTGCCAGCAGCTTCACCACAGCCTACGAGCAGTACGTC. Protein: CASSFTTAYEQYV.

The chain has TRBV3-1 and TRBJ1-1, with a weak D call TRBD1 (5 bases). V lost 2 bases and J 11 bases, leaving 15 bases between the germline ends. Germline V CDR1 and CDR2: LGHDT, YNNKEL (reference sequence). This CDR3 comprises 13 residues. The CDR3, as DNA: TGTGCCAGCAGCCAACGAGGGCCGGGGGTGGCTTTCTTT. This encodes CASSQRGPGVAFF.

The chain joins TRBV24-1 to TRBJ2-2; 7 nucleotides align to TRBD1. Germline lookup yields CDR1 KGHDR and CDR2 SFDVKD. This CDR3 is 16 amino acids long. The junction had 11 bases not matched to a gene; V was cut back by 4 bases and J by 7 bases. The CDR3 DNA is TGTGCCACCAGTGACCCTAACTACAGGGGCGGCGGGGAGCTGTTTTTT. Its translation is CATSDPNYRGGGELFF.

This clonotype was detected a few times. Written as DNA, the CDR3 is TGCAGTGCTAGTTCTGGGGGTCGGTACACCTTC. Translated, it gives CSASSGGRYTF. The chain links TRBV20-1 to TRBJ1-2, with D maybe TRBD1 (5 bases). The CDR3 consists of 11 residues. The V gene lost 3 bases and the J gene lost 11 bases, with 13 bases spanning the gap. Germline CDR1 reads DFQATT; CDR2 reads SNEGSKA (reference sequence).

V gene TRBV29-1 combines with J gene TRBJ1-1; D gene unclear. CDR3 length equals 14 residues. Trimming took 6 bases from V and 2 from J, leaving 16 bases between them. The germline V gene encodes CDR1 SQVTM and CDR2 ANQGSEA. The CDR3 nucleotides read TGCAGCGTCAATCTAGATTGGAGTAACACTGAAGCTTTCTTT. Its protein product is CSVNLDWSNTEAFF. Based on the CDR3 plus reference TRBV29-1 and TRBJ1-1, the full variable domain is SAVISQKPSRDICQRGTSLTIQCQVDSQVTMMFWYRQQPGQSLTLIATANQGSEATYESGFVIDKFPISRPNLTFSTLTVSNMSPEDSSIYLCSVNLDWSNTEAFFGQGTRLTVV.

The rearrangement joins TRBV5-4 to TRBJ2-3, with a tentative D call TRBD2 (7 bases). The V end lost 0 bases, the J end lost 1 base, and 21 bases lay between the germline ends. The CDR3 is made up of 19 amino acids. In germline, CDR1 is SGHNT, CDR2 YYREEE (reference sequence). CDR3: CASSLVGSAGALRTDTQYF. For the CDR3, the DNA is TGTGCCAGCAGCTTGGTTGGCTCGGCGGGGGCGCTACGCACAGATACGCAGTATTTT. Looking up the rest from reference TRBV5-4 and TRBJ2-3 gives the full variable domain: ETGVTQSPTHLIKTRGQQVTLRCSSQSGHNTVSWYQQALGQGPQFIFQYYREEENGRGNFPPRFSGLQFPNYSSELNVNALELDDSALYLCASSLVGSAGALRTDTQYFGPGTRLTVL.

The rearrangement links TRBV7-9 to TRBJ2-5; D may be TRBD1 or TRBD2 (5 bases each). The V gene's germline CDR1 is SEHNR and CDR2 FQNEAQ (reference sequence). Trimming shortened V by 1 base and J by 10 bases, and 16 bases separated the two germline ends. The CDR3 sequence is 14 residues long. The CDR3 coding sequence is TGTGCCAGCAGCTTAGGAGGGGAAGGGCGCATCCAGTACTTC. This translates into CASSLGGEGRIQYF.

CDR3 protein: CASSFRRGSLTGELFF. The CDR3 coding sequence is TGTGCCAGCAGTTTTCGACGGGGGAGCCTCACCGGGGAGCTGTTTTTT. The chain employs TRBV12-3 or TRBV12-4 and TRBJ2-2, with D maybe TRBD2 (6 bases). The V end lost 3 bases, the J end lost 4 bases, and 15 bases lay between the germline ends. There are 16 residues in the CDR3.

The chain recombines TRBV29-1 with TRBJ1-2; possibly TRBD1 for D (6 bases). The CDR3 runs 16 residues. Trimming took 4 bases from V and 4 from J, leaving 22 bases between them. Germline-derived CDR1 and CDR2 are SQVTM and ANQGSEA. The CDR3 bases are TGCAGCGTTGCTACATCGCAATGGGGGGCCTCCTATGGCTACACCTTC. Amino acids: CSVATSQWGASYGYTF.

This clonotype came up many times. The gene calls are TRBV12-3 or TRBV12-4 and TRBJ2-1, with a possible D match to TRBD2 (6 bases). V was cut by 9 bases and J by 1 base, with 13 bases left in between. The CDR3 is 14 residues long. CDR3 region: CASGGWESYNEQFF. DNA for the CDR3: TGTGCCAGTGGGGGGTGGGAATCCTACAATGAGCAGTTCTTC.

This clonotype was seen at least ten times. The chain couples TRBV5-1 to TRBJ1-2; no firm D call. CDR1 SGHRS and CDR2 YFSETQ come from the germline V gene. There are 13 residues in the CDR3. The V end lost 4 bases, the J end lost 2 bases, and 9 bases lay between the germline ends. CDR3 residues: CASSPVPNYGYTF. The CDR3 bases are TGCGCCAGCAGCCCCGTCCCCAACTATGGCTACACCTTC.

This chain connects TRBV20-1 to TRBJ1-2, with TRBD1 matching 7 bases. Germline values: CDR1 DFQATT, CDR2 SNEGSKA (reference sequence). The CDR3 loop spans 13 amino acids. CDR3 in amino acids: CRGKGGQDYGYTF. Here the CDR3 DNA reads TGCAGGGGAAAAGGGGGCCAGGACTATGGCTACACCTTC.

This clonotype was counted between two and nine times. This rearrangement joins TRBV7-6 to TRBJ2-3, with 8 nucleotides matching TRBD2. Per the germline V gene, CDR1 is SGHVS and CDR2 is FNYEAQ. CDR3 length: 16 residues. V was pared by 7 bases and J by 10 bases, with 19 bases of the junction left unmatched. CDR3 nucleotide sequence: TGTGCCAGCACCCTTGAGCGGGGGTCGGGCATGAGCGCGCAGTATTTT. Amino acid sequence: CASTLERGSGMSAQYF. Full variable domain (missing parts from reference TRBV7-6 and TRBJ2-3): GAGVSQSPRYKVTKRGQDVALRCDPISGHVSLYWYRQALGQGPEFLTYFNYEAQQDKSGLPNDRFSAERPEGSISTLTIQRTEQRDSAMYRCASTLERGSGMSAQYFGPGTRLTVL.

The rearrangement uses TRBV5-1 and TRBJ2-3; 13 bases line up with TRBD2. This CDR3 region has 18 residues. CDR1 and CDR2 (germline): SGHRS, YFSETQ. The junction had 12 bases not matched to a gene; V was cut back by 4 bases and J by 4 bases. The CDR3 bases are TGCGCCAGCAGCCCAGGACTAGCGGGGGATCTCTGGGCAGATACGCAGTATTTT. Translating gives CASSPGLAGDLWADTQYF.

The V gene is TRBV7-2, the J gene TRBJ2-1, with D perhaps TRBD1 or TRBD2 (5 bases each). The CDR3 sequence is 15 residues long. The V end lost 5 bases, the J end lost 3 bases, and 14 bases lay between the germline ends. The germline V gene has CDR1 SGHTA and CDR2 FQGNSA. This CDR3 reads CASSAVGGFYNEQFF. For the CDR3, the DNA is TGTGCCAGCAGCGCAGTTGGGGGATTCTACAATGAGCAGTTCTTC.

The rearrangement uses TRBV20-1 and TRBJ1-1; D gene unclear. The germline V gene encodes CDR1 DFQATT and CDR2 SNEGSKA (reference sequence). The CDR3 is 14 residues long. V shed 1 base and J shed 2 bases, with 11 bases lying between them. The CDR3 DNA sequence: TGCAGTGCTAGAGCGTGGTCAGCCAACACTGAAGCTTTCTTT. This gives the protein CSARAWSANTEAFF.

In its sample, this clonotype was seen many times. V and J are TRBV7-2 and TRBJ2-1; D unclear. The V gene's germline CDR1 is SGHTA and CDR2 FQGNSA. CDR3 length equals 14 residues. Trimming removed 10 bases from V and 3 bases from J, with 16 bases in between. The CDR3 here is CATSPYRDYNEQFF. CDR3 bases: TGTGCCACCTCCCCGTATAGGGACTACAATGAGCAGTTCTTC.

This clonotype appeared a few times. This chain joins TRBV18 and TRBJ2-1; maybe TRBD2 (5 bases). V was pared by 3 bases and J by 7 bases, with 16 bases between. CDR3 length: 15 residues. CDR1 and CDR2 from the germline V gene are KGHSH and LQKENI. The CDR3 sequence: CASSPGSSARNEQFF. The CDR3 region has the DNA TGTGCCAGCTCACCGGGGAGCTCAGCTAGGAATGAGCAGTTCTTC.

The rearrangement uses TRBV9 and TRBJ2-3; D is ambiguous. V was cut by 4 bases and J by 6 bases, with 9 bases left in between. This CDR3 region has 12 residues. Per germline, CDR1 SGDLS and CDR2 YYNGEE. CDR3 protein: CASSHLEDTQYF. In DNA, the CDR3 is TGTGCCAGCAGCCATCTGGAGGATACGCAGTATTTT.